Below, 27 T cell receptor beta chains from the same sample are listed, as sequenced in a study of identical twins. In TCRdb, the 5' RACE reads were re-called with MiXCR into one record per CDR3 protein. This table has fewer than 650,000 distinct CDR3 sequences, 9.5% to 10% appearing once. The sample was also linked to a second study, of yellow fever vaccine responses in identical twins.

Sequenced input: PBMCs. The receptors derive from a young woman in good health.

There are a few counts of this clonotype. CDR3 nucleotides: TGTGCCATCAGTCCGACAGCGGGAGTCAACACAGATACGCAGTATTTT. Its protein product is CAISPTAGVNTDTQYF. The J gene is TRBJ2-3, the V gene TRBV10-3; 8 positions match TRBD2. Trimming at V came to 5 bases and at J to 2 bases, leaving 9 bases not matched to a gene. Germline V lookup: CDR1 ENHRY, CDR2 SYGVKD. CDR3 size: 16 residues.

Many counts were recorded for this clonotype. The chain is built from TRBV5-4 and TRBJ2-1, with 7 bases matching TRBD1. The CDR3 is 15 amino acids. Trimming cost V 4 bases and J 7 bases; bases outside gene matches: 11. In germline, CDR1 is SGHNT, CDR2 YYREEE (reference sequence). The CDR3 loop reads CASSLHPDRVNEQFF. The CDR3 bases are TGTGCCAGCAGCCTACACCCCGACAGGGTAAATGAGCAGTTCTTC.

There are many counts of this clonotype. The genes are TRBV5-1 and TRBJ2-7; D possibly corresponds to TRBD1 (6 bases). The CDR3 length is 13 residues. V was trimmed by 4 bases and J by 2 bases, leaving 10 bases between them. Germline loops: CDR1 SGHRS, CDR2 YFSETQ. DNA for the CDR3: TGCGCCAGCAGCATAGGACAGACCTACGAGCAGTACTTC. It specifies CASSIGQTYEQYF.

This clonotype appeared a few times. The V and J genes are TRBV25-1 and TRBJ2-7; TRBD2 matches 12 bases. CDR1 and CDR2 (germline): MGHDK, SYGVNS. CDR3 length: 14 residues. The J segment lost 5 bases and the V segment lost 9 bases, leaving 8 bases of the junction unmatched. This CDR3 reads CASKLAGGFDEQYF. CDR3 nucleotides: TGTGCCAGTAAGCTAGCGGGGGGGTTCGACGAGCAGTACTTC.

This clonotype was seen repeatedly, ten times or more. Mismatch with germline at one junction end may stem from a read error. This chain connects TRBV3-1 to TRBJ1-1; maybe TRBD1 (6 bases). From germline, CDR1 is LGHDT and CDR2 YNNKEL (reference sequence). The CDR3 totals 13 residues. The CDR3 spells CASSQRGDTEAFF. In DNA form, the CDR3 reads TGCGCCAGCAGCCAAAGGGGGGACACTGAAGCTTTCTTT.

This clonotype was picked up a small number of times. V is TRBV12-5 and J is TRBJ2-1; 7 bases line up with TRBD2. J was trimmed by 5 bases and V by 1 base; bases with no gene match: 8. The CDR3 consists of 16 residues. CDR1 and CDR2 from the germline V gene are LGHNT and FRNRAP. CDR3 in amino acids: CASGLGGWGGDNEQFF. CDR3 bases: TGTGCTAGTGGTTTGGGTGGATGGGGAGGGGACAATGAGCAGTTCTTC.

This clonotype was detected many times. V and J are TRBV20-1 and TRBJ2-5; 9 bases map to TRBD2. There are 16 residues in the CDR3. The germline V gene has CDR1 DFQATT and CDR2 SNEGSKA (reference sequence). Unmatched junction bases numbered 11, after V lost 1 base and J lost 5 bases. The CDR3 DNA reads TGCAGTGCTAGAGTGCCGGGCGGGGGGGACTCGGAGACCCAGTACTTC. Its translation is CSARVPGGGDSETQYF.

This clonotype was counted only a few times. The chain combines TRBV6-6 with TRBJ1-2, with D possibly being TRBD1 (6 bases). CDR3 length: 13 amino acids. Germline V CDR1 and CDR2: MNHNY, SVGAGI (reference sequence). Trimming took 7 bases from V and 3 from J, leaving 12 bases between them. The CDR3 spells CASMGANDYGYTF. The CDR3 DNA reads TGTGCCAGCATGGGGGCTAATGACTATGGCTACACCTTC.

This clonotype has only a few counts. The rearrangement uses TRBV20-1 and TRBJ1-2; D is perhaps TRBD1 (6 bases). Germline CDR1 and CDR2: DFQATT and SNEGSKA (reference sequence). The CDR3 length is 15 residues. V lost 6 bases and J 3 bases, leaving 20 bases between the germline ends. Written as DNA, the CDR3 is TGCAGTGCCTCGGACAGACTCCGCGACGACTATGGCTACACCTTC. Amino acid sequence: CSASDRLRDDYGYTF.

The chain recombines TRBV3-1 with TRBJ1-2; D might be TRBD1 (6 bases). Germline CDR1 and CDR2: LGHDT and YNNKEL (reference sequence). The CDR3 spans 14 residues. Trimming took 4 bases from V and 2 from J, leaving 11 bases between them. The CDR3 nucleotides read TGTGCCAGCAGCCGGACCGGACAGAACTATGGCTACACCTTC. Protein: CASSRTGQNYGYTF.

This clonotype was seen only a few times. The rearrangement links TRBV7-6 to TRBJ2-5; maybe TRBD1 (6 bases). V lost 5 bases to trimming and J lost 2 bases, with 15 bases between them. The CDR3 totals 15 residues. The germline V gene encodes CDR1 SGHVS and CDR2 FNYEAQ. The CDR3 nucleotides read TGTGCCAGCAGCCCCGGCCCAGGGGTTCAAGAGACCCAGTACTTC. Its translation: CASSPGPGVQETQYF.

The CDR3: CASSLMLMGYGYTF. The CDR3 region has the DNA TGTGCCAGCAGTTTAATGTTAATGGGGTATGGCTACACCTTC. The J gene is TRBJ1-2, the V gene TRBV12-3 or TRBV12-4; D not certain. This CDR3 region has 14 residues. Trimming pared 2 bases from V and 5 bases from J, leaving 12 bases between.

This clonotype has a handful of counts. The chain combines TRBV29-1 with TRBJ2-5, with a tentative D call TRBD2 (6 bases). CDR3 size: 14 residues. Trimming removed 4 bases at V and 4 bases at J, with 16 bases between. Per the germline V gene, CDR1 is SQVTM and CDR2 is ANQGSEA. CDR3 residues: CSVGGRLARETQYF. Here the CDR3 DNA reads TGCAGCGTTGGAGGAAGGCTAGCGAGAGAGACCCAGTACTTC.

The J gene is TRBJ2-3, the V gene TRBV24-1; D not certain. Trimming cost V 3 bases and J 1 base, with 13 bases left between them. The germline V gene has CDR1 KGHDR and CDR2 SFDVKD. The CDR3 is 16 amino acids. The CDR3 protein is CATSDRAGSGTDTQYF. CDR3 bases: TGTGCCACCAGTGATAGAGCTGGGTCGGGCACAGATACGCAGTATTTT.

This clonotype was seen more than once but under ten times. The rearrangement links TRBV4-1 to TRBJ2-1; no reliable D call. CDR1 and CDR2 from the germline V gene are MGHRA and YSYEKL. V was pared by 0 bases and J by 2 bases, with 5 bases between. The CDR3 length is 14 residues. For the CDR3, the DNA is TGCGCCAGCAGCCAAGAGGTTACCTACAATGAGCAGTTCTTC. This translates into CASSQEVTYNEQFF.

At least ten counts were recorded for this clonotype. The chain combines TRBV5-1 with TRBJ2-7; D not certain. CDR1 is SGHRS, CDR2 YFSETQ, per germline. The CDR3 runs to 13 residues. Trimming left V 0 bases short and J 5 bases short, with 9 bases between. The CDR3 spells CASSLGIGNEQYF. CDR3 DNA: TGCGCCAGCAGCTTGGGGATTGGCAACGAGCAGTACTTC.

The genes are TRBV29-1 and TRBJ2-1; 8 bases line up with TRBD2. The CDR3 runs 15 residues. The germline gives CDR1 SQVTM, CDR2 ANQGSEA. J was trimmed by 3 bases and V by 2 bases; bases with no gene match: 6. The CDR3 sequence: CSVESAGEFYNEQFF. CDR3 nucleotides: TGCAGCGTTGAATCAGCGGGAGAATTCTACAATGAGCAGTTCTTC.

In this sample, this clonotype turned up many times. The CDR3 DNA follows: TGCGCCAGCAGCTTGCGATCCGGGACTAGCGGATACAATGAGCAGTTCTTC. It encodes CASSLRSGTSGYNEQFF. The rearrangement uses TRBV5-1 and TRBJ2-1, with TRBD2 identical over 11 bases. In germline, CDR1 is SGHRS, CDR2 YFSETQ. The CDR3 contains 17 residues. V lost 1 base and J lost 4; bases outside the gene matches: 7. The variable domain in full, with the rest retrieved from reference TRBV5-1 and TRBJ2-1, is KAGVTQTPRYLIKTRGQQVTLSCSPISGHRSVSWYQQTPGQGLQFLFEYFSETQRNKGNFPGRFSGRQFSNSRSEMNVSTLELGDSALYLCASSLRSGTSGYNEQFFGPGTRLTVL.

This clonotype was seen a few times. The chain joins TRBV7-9 to TRBJ2-2; D remains ambiguous. The CDR3 runs to 13 residues. Germline V gene sequence: CDR1 SEHNR, CDR2 FQNEAQ (reference sequence). Trimming took 5 bases from V and 1 from J, leaving 5 bases between them. CDR3 in amino acids: CASSRLNTGELFF. In DNA, the CDR3 is TGTGCCAGCAGCCGCCTGAACACCGGGGAGCTGTTTTTT. Complete variable domain (other parts from reference TRBV7-9 and TRBJ2-2): DTGVSQNPRHKITKRGQNVTFRCDPISEHNRLYWYRQTLGQGPEFLTYFQNEAQLEKSRLLSDRFSAERPKGSFSTLEIQRTEQGDSAMYLCASSRLNTGELFFGEGSRLTVL.

This clonotype turned up a few times. The chain employs TRBV7-2 and TRBJ2-5; 8 bases agree with TRBD2. There are 15 residues in the CDR3. Germline V gives CDR1 SGHTA, CDR2 FQGNSA. Unmatched junction bases numbered 7, after V lost 3 bases and J lost 4 bases. The chain's CDR3 is CASSFAGGSGETQYF. The CDR3 DNA reads TGTGCCAGCAGCTTCGCGGGAGGCTCGGGAGAGACCCAGTACTTC.

The J gene is TRBJ2-2, the V gene TRBV5-1; D possibly corresponds to TRBD2 (7 bases). Trimming took off 5 bases at V and 7 bases at J, with 18 bases between the two ends. Germline V CDR1 and CDR2: SGHRS, YFSETQ. CDR3 size: 15 residues. The DNA of the CDR3 is TGCGCCAGCAGACCTGAGTGGGGGGGCCACGGGGAGCTGTTTTTT. Translation gives CASRPEWGGHGELFF.

The chain is built from TRBV7-2 and TRBJ2-3; D remains unclear. This CDR3 comprises 15 residues. Germline lookup yields CDR1 SGHTA and CDR2 FQGNSA. Trimming removed 5 bases from V and 1 base from J, with 13 bases in between. The CDR3 DNA reads TGTGCCAGCAGCCCAGGCGTATTTCGCACAGATACGCAGTATTTT. It translates to CASSPGVFRTDTQYF.

The chain links TRBV28 to TRBJ2-1; possibly TRBD1 or TRBD2 for D (5 bases each). CDR1 is MDHEN, CDR2 SYDVKM, per germline. The CDR3 sequence is 18 residues long. Trimming stripped 1 base from V and 0 bases from J, with 16 bases between. DNA of the CDR3: TGTGCCAGCAGTTTATTTTTTGGGACGGTGAGCTCCTACAATGAGCAGTTCTTC. As protein: CASSLFFGTVSSYNEQFF. Full variable domain (missing parts from reference TRBV28 and TRBJ2-1): DVKVTQSSRYLVKRTGEKVFLECVQDMDHENMFWYRQDPGLGLRLIYFSYDVKMKEKGDIPEGYSVSREKKERFSLILESASTNQTSMYLCASSLFFGTVSSYNEQFFGPGTRLTVL.

This clonotype was counted only a few times. Compared with germline, one end of the junction differs, possibly owing to a read error. This chain links TRBV29-1 with TRBJ1-1; possibly TRBD1 for D (6 bases). The CDR3 has 13 amino acids. Germline V gene lookup returns CDR1 SQVTM and CDR2 ANQGSEA. Here the CDR3 reads CSATRDTNIEAFF. The CDR3 nucleotides are TGCAGCGCAACCCGGGACACGAACATTGAAGCTTTCTTT. The full variable domain, completed using reference TRBV29-1 and TRBJ1-1, is SAVISQKPSRDICQRGTSLTIQCQVDSQVTMMFWYRQQPGQSLTLIATANQGSEATYESGFVIDKFPISRPNLTFSTLTVSNMSPEDSSIYLCSATRDTNIEAFFGQGTRLTVV.

This clonotype was recorded many times. This chain links TRBV29-1 with TRBJ2-3, with D perhaps TRBD2 (7 bases). CDR3 length: 15 residues. V lost 4 bases, J lost 2 bases, and 16 bases lay in between. Germline V gene lookup returns CDR1 SQVTM and CDR2 ANQGSEA. CDR3 loop: CSVVGGAVPTDTQYF. CDR3 sequence (DNA): TGCAGCGTTGTGGGGGGGGCCGTCCCCACAGATACGCAGTATTTT.

In this sample, this clonotype turned up many times. The chain has TRBV10-3 and TRBJ1-6; D ambiguous. From germline, CDR1 is ENHRY and CDR2 SYGVKD. The CDR3 covers 14 residues. V was pared by 7 bases and J by 4 bases, with 11 bases between. The CDR3, as DNA: TGTGCCATCACCAAGCAGGCATATAATTCACCCCTCCACTTT. Translating it yields CAITKQAYNSPLHF.

This clonotype occurred a few times. This sequence joins TRBV5-1 and TRBJ1-1; 9 positions agree with TRBD1. Trimming cost V 0 bases and J 4 bases; bases outside gene matches: 4. The CDR3 runs 15 residues. The germline V gene encodes CDR1 SGHRS and CDR2 YFSETQ. The CDR3 reads CASSLGDREATEAFF. The CDR3 DNA reads as TGCGCCAGCAGCTTGGGGGACAGGGAGGCCACTGAAGCTTTCTTT.